In this sample, the clone carrying this T cell receptor (beta chain) turned up a few times. What it binds is not known. The CDR3 loop spans 14 amino acids. Germline-derived CDR1 and CDR2 are MDHEN and SYDVKM. J lost 0 bases, V lost 6 bases, and 3 bases had no gene match. This entry is derived from a study of T cells in Graves' hyperthyroidism and ophthalmopathy. General study points: Peripheral blood also featured most of the thyroid clonotypes expanded above 0.001. Stable hyperthyroidism was separated from ophthalmopathy by a model based on 13 V-J features.

RNA transcripts yielded amplified TCR beta CDR3 regions. TCR CDR3 regions were first amplified by RT-PCR with HTBI primers. TCRdb re-called the multiplex PCR reads through MiXCR, storing one row per CDR3 protein. The sample carries roughly 500,000 distinct CDR3 sequences, roughly 45% recorded once. Lactation, pregnancy, other autoimmune disease or uncontrolled infection led to exclusion of patients. The sample taken for sequencing was peripheral blood or thyroid tissue (not recorded which). The sequence derives from an adult woman with Graves' disease, either hyperthyroidism or ophthalmopathy (not recorded which). The chain joins TRBV28 to TRBJ1-1, with 8 bases that match TRBD1. The CDR3 bases are TGTGCCAGCAGGCGGACAGGGTTGAACACTGAAGCTTTCTTT. Protein: CASRRTGLNTEAFF.